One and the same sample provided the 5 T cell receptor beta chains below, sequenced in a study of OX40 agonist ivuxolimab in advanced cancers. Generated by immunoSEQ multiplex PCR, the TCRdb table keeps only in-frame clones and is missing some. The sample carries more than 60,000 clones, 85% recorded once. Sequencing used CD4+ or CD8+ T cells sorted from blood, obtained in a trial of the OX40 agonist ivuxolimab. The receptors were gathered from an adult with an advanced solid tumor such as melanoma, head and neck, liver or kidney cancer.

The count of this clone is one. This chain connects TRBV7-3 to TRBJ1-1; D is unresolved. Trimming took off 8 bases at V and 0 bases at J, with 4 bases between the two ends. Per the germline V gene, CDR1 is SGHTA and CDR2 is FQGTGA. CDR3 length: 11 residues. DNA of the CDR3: TGTGCCAGCTCCCTGAACACTGAAGCTTTCTTT. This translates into CASSLNTEAFF.

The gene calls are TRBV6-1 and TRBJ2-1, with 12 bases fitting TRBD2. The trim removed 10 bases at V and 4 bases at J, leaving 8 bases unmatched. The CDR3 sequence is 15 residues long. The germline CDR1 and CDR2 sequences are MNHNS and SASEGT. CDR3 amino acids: CATCPLAGGYNEQFF. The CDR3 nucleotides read TGTGCCACCTGCCCACTAGCGGGGGGTTACAATGAGCAGTTCTTC.

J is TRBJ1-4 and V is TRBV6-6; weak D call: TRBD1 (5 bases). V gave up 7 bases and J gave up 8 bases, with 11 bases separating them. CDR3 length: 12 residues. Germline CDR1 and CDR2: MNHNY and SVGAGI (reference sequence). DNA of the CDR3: TGTGCCAGCACCCGGGGCCGGGAAAAACTGTTTTTT. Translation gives CASTRGREKLFF.

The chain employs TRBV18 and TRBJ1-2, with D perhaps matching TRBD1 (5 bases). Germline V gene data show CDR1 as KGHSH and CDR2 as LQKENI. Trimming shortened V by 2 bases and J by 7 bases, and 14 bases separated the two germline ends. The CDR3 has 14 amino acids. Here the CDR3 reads CASSPGDSYGGYTF. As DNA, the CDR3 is TGTGCCAGCTCACCAGGCGACAGTTACGGTGGCTACACCTTC.

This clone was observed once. CDR3 region: CASSKLGTEMNTEAFF. CDR3 DNA: TGTGCCAGCAGTAAACTCGGGACAGAAATGAACACTGAAGCTTTCTTT. J is TRBJ1-1 and V is TRBV28; TRBD1 aligns across 7 bases. The trim removed 5 bases at V and 0 bases at J, leaving 9 bases unmatched. This CDR3 has 16 amino acids. Germline V gives CDR1 MDHEN, CDR2 SYDVKM.